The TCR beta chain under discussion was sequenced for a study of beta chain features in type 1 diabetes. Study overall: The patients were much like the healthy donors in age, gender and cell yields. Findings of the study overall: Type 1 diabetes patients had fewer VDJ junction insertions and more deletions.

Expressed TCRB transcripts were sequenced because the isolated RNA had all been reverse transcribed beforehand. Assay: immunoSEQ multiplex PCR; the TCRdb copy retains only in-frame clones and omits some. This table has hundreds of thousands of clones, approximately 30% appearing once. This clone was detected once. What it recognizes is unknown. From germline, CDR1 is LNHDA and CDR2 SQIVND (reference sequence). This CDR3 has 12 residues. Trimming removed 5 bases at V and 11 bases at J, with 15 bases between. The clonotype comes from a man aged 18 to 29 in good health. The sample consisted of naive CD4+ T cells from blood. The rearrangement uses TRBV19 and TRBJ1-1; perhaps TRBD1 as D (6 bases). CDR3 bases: TGTGCCAGTAGTGCCCGGACAGCATCCGCTTTCTTT. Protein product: CASSARTASAFF.